Below, 8 T cell receptor beta chains from the same sample are listed, as sequenced in a study of T-cell memory formation after mild COVID-19. TCRdb reanalysed the 5' RACE reads using MiXCR and keeps one entry per CDR3 protein. The table shows 310,000 or so distinct CDR3 sequences, with more than 15% occurring only once. The sample was PBMCs or a T cell subset sorted from them (not recorded which). The receptors were sampled from a young man who had mild COVID-19 (a few samples of this study predate the infection). Cell type and time point are not known.

This clonotype turned up a few times. Written as DNA, the CDR3 is TGTGCCACACCAAGGACAGAGCAGGGCTACACCTTC. Residues: CATPRTEQGYTF. This chain uses TRBV24-1 with TRBJ1-2, with D possibly being TRBD1 (6 bases). Germline CDR1 is KGHDR and CDR2 is SFDVKD. The CDR3 contains 12 residues. The ends were cut back, 10 bases at V and 8 bases at J, with 16 bases in the middle.

This chain uses TRBV7-3 with TRBJ2-5; D gene ambiguous. The V and J ends lost 5 bases and 3 bases respectively, with 13 bases between them. The CDR3 sequence is 14 residues long. The V gene's germline CDR1 is SGHTA and CDR2 FQGTGA. The CDR3 DNA reads TGTGCCAGCAGCCTAAACCCCCATGAAGAGACCCAGTACTTC. Residues: CASSLNPHEETQYF.

This clonotype came up a few times. The chain employs TRBV25-1 and TRBJ2-5; D possibly corresponds to TRBD2 (6 bases). From germline, CDR1 is MGHDK and CDR2 SYGVNS. V was shortened by 3 bases and J by 2 bases, with 16 bases between the two germline ends. The CDR3 extends over 16 amino acids. The CDR3 loop is CASSDAGRGKQETQYF. The CDR3 bases are TGTGCCAGCAGTGATGCGGGGCGGGGTAAACAAGAGACCCAGTACTTC. The full variable domain, with the rest looked up from reference TRBV25-1 and TRBJ2-5, is EADIYQTPRYLVIGTGKKITLECSQTMGHDKMYWYQQDPGMELHLIHYSYGVNSTEKGDLSSESTVSRIRTEHFPLTLESARPSHTSQYLCASSDAGRGKQETQYFGPGTRLLVL.

This rearrangement joins TRBV7-9 to TRBJ1-1, with 10 bases identical to TRBD1. The V gene's germline CDR1 is SEHNR and CDR2 FQNEAQ (reference sequence). The V and J ends lost 5 bases and 4 bases, in that order; junction bases with no gene match: 10. The CDR3 sequence is 16 residues long. The DNA of the CDR3 is TGTGCCAGCAGCACGGGGGACAGGGGAATGGGCACTGAAGCTTTCTTT. Residues: CASSTGDRGMGTEAFF.

The sample holds many counts of this clonotype. The V and J genes are TRBV20-1 and TRBJ2-3; D gene uncertain. The CDR3 length is 14 residues. Trimming cost V 2 bases and J 5 bases, with 14 bases left between them. The germline V gene encodes CDR1 DFQATT and CDR2 SNEGSKA (reference sequence). CDR3 coding DNA: TGCAGTGCTAGAACTCTAGGATTAGAAGATACGCAGTATTTT. It is translated as CSARTLGLEDTQYF.

This clonotype was observed a handful of times. This sequence joins TRBV6-5 and TRBJ2-7; TRBD1 might be the D (6 bases). With 4 bases removed from V and 5 bases from J, the gap between germline ends came to 12 bases. CDR1 and CDR2 (germline): MNHEY, SVGAGI. The CDR3 contains 13 residues. The CDR3 DNA reads as TGTGCCAGCAGTTTCGACAGGTTCAACGAGCAGTACGTC. Translation gives CASSFDRFNEQYV.

This clonotype has at least ten counts. This rearrangement joins TRBV3-1 to TRBJ2-7, with D possibly matching TRBD2 (7 bases). The CDR3 extends over 16 amino acids. CDR1 is LGHDT, CDR2 YNNKEL, per germline (reference sequence). Trimming took 3 bases from V and 6 from J, leaving 21 bases between them. The CDR3 DNA reads TGTGCCAGCAGCCATGAGGGGGGGCTCGGATCCAGCGAGCAGTACTTC. It specifies CASSHEGGLGSSEQYF.

The chain couples TRBV7-8 to TRBJ2-1, with D unresolved. Germline V gene sequence: CDR1 SGHVS, CDR2 FQNEAQ. The V end lost 1 base, the J end lost 2 bases, and 12 bases lay between the germline ends. The CDR3 spans 16 residues. This chain's CDR3 is CASSLVGPRPYNEQFF. The CDR3 DNA is TGTGCCAGCAGCTTAGTTGGACCCCGACCCTACAATGAGCAGTTCTTC.